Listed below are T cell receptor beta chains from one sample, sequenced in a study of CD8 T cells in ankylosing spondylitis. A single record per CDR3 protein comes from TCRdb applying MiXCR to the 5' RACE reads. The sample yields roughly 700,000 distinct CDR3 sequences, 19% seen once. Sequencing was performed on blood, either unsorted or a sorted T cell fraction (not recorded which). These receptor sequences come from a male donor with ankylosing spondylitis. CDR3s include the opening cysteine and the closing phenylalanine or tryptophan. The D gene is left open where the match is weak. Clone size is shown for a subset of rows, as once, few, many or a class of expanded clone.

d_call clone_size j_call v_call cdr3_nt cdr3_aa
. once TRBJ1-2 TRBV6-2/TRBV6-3 TGTGCCACCCGGGCCCAACCCTACTATGGCTACACCTTC CATRAQPYYGYTF
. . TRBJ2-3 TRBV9 TGTGCCAGCAGCCGGGAAGGCAAAGATACGCAGTATTTT CASSREGKDTQYF
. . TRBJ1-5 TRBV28 TGTGCCAGCAGTTCGGACAGTCCCGGGACGACCCAGCATTTT CASSSDSPGTTQHF
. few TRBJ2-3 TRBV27 TGTGCCAGCAGTTCCGCCTTGGACACAGATACGCAGTATTTT CASSSALDTDTQYF
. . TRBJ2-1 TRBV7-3 TGTGCCAGCAGCTTAAGAGGTGGGGGGGCCGTCTACAATGAGCAGTTCTTC CASSLRGGGAVYNEQFF
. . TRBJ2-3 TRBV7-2 TGTGCCAGCAGACGAGGACTAACAGATACGCAGTATTTT CASRRGLTDTQYF
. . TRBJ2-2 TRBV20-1 TGCAGTGCTAGCGCCGACATACCGGCCTCTCGTCCCGGGGAGCTGTTTTTT CSASADIPASRPGELFF
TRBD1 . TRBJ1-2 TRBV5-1 TGCGCCAGCAGCGCTGACAGGGGGCATGGCTACACCTTC CASSADRGHGYTF
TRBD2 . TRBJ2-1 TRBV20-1 TGCAGTGCTAGTAGGGCTGGACTAGCGGAGAATGAGCAGTTCTTC CSASRAGLAENEQFF
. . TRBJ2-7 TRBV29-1 TGCAGCGCAACGGACGAGGGGGACGAGCAGTACTTC CSATDEGDEQYF
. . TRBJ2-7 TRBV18 TGTGCCAGCTCACCACCGGCCCCAAAAAGCTCCTACGAGCAGTACTTC CASSPPAPKSSYEQYF
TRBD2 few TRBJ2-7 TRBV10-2 TGCGCCAGCAGTGACCCCCCGGGACTAGTGGTCCACGAGCAGTACTTC CASSDPPGLVVHEQYF
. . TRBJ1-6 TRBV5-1 TGCGCCAGCAGCCCTGATGCCGGATATAATTCACCCCTCCACTTT CASSPDAGYNSPLHF
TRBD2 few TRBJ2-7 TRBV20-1 TGCAGTGCTCGCGGACTAGCGGGGGGTTCTGGCGAGCAGTACTTC CSARGLAGGSGEQYF
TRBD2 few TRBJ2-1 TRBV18 TGTGCCAGCTCACAACTCGGGACTAGCGGATACAATGAGCAGTTCTTC CASSQLGTSGYNEQFF
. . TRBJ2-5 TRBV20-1 TGCAGTGCTAGACTCGGTACGGGGACCCAGTACTTC CSARLGTGTQYF
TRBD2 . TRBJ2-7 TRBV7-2 TGTGCCAGCAGCCCACCGGGACTAGCGGGAGTCTACGAGCAGTACTTC CASSPPGLAGVYEQYF
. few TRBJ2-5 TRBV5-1 TGCGCCAGCAGCTTCGGGACTTGGGGGGCCGTGGAGACCCAGTACTTC CASSFGTWGAVETQYF
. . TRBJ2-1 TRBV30 TGTGCCTGGAGTCTTGCAAACTACAATGAGCAGTTCTTC CAWSLANYNEQFF
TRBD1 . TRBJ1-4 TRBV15 TGTGCCACCAGCGATCCCGGGACAGGGTATAATGAAAAACTGTTTTTT CATSDPGTGYNEKLFF
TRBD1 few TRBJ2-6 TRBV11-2 TGTGCCAGCAGCTTAATCAGGGGACAGCGCTCTGGGGCCAACGTCCTGACTTTC CASSLIRGQRSGANVLTF
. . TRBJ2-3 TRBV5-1 TGCGCCAGCAGCTTGGTGTGGGCCCTTCGGAGGGAAGATACGCAGTATTTT CASSLVWALRREDTQYF
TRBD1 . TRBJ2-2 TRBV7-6 TGTGCCAGCAGCCAGGACAGGGTGCGCGGGGAGCTGTTTTTT CASSQDRVRGELFF
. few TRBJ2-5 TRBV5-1 TGCGCCAGCAGCTTGGCCAAGGGATCCGGGTACGGAGAGACCCAGTACTTC CASSLAKGSGYGETQYF
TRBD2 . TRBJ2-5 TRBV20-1 TGCAGTGCTAGAGACCCTACTAGCGGGGGGCGCCAAGAGACCCAGTACTTC CSARDPTSGGRQETQYF
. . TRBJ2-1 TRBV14 TGTGCCAGCAGTAGGACCGGGACCCTGAACAATGAGCAGTTCTTC CASSRTGTLNNEQFF
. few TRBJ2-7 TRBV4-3 TGCGCCAGCAGCCAATATGTAGGGGGAGGGAGCTCCTACGAGCAGTACTTC CASSQYVGGGSSYEQYF
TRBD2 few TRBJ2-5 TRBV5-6 TGTGCCCCCAGGGATAGCGGGAGTCACCAAGAGACCCAGTACTTC CAPRDSGSHQETQYF
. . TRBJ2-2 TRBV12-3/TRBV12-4 TGTGCCAGCAGTTCCCCAGCCAAGGCCGGGGAGCTGTTTTTT CASSSPAKAGELFF
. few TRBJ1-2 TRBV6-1 TGTGCCAGCAGCTCCTTGTGGAAGAGGGGCTACACCTTC CASSSLWKRGYTF
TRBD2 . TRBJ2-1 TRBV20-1 TGCAGTGCTAGACCCGGGACTAGCGGGATTGGGGGCTCCTACAATGAGCAGTTCTTC CSARPGTSGIGGSYNEQFF
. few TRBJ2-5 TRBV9 TGTGCCAGCAGCGAACAGGGGAGGGCCTGGGAGACCCAGTACTTC CASSEQGRAWETQYF
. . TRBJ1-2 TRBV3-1 TGTGCCAGCAGCCAAGGAGGGGTGGCTAACTATGGCTACACCTTC CASSQGGVANYGYTF
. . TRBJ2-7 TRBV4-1 TGCGCCAGCAGCCAGATACTAGATTCCTACGAGCAGTACTTC CASSQILDSYEQYF
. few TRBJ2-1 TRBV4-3 TGCGCCAGCAGCCAGAACAGACAGGGACTTTACAATGAGCAGTTCTTC CASSQNRQGLYNEQFF
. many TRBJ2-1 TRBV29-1 TGCAGCGTCTGGGACAATGAGCAGTTCTTC CSVWDNEQFF
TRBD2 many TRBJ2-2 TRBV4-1 TGCGCCAGCAGCCAAGATCCGTCTCGTTCGGGGAGCCTAGCGGGAGCCGGGGAGCTGTTTTTT CASSQDPSRSGSLAGAGELFF
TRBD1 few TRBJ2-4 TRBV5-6 TGTGCCAGCAGCCAACTACAGGGGGGCAAAAACATTCAGTACTTC CASSQLQGGKNIQYF
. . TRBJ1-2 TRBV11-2 TGTGCCAGCAGCGCCCAGACAGACTATGGCTACACCTTC CASSAQTDYGYTF
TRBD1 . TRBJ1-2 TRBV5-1 TGCGCCAGCAGCTACGGACAGGGTCCTGGCTACACCTTC CASSYGQGPGYTF
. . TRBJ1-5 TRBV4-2 TGTGCCAGCAGCCAGAGGGGGGGACAGCCCCAGCATTTT CASSQRGGQPQHF
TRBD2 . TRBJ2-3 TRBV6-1 TGTGCCAGCAGGCGGACTAGCGGGAGGGTGGCAGATACGCAGTATTTT CASRRTSGRVADTQYF
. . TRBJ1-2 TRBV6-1 TGTGCCAGCAGTCCCCTGGGGAGGGAGGGCTATGGCTACACCTTC CASSPLGREGYGYTF
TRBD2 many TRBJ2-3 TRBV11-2 TGTGCCAGCAGCCCAGTGTTGGTCAGCGGGGGGTCTCAGTATTTT CASSPVLVSGGSQYF
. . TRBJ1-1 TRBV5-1 TGCGCCAGCAAGGAGGCCGGTGGGAACACTGAAGCTTTCTTT CASKEAGGNTEAFF
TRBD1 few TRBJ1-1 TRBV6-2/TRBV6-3 TGTGCCAGCAGTTACCCCTCGGACAGGGGGTTCTCCCTGGAGGTGGCTTTCTTT CASSYPSDRGFSLEVAFF
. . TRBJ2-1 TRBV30 TGTGCCTGGAGTGCGACAGATTACAATGAGCAGTTCTTC CAWSATDYNEQFF
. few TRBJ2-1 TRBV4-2 TGTGCCAGCAGCCAAGAAGGAAGCGGAGAGCAGTTCTTC CASSQEGSGEQFF
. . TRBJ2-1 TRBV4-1 TGCGCCAGCTCGGTCACGCAATACAATGAGCAGTTCTTC CASSVTQYNEQFF
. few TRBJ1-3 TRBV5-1 TGCGCCAGCAGCTTGTTGGGGGGCGCGTCTGGAAACACCATATATTTT CASSLLGGASGNTIYF
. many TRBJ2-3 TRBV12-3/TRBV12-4 TGTGCCAGCGGGAGCACAGATACGCAGTATTTT CASGSTDTQYF
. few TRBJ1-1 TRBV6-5 TGTGCCAGCAGTTACTCGGGCGCGCACACTGAAGCTTTCTTT CASSYSGAHTEAFF
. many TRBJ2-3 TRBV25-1 TGTGCCAGCAGTGGGGGTAAAGGGGCAGATACGCAGTATTTT CASSGGKGADTQYF
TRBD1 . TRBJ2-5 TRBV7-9 TGTGCCAGCAGCACAAAGGACAGGGCGGAGACCCAGTACTTC CASSTKDRAETQYF
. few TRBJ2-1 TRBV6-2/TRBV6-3 TGTGCCAGCAGTTACGATCTTGGAGATGAGCAGTTCTTC CASSYDLGDEQFF
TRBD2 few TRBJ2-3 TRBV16 TGTGCCAGCAGCCCAGGGACTAGAAGCACAGATACGCAGTATTTT CASSPGTRSTDTQYF
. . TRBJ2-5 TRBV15 TGTGCCACCAGCAGAGATGTGGGAGATCACGAGACCCAGTACTTC CATSRDVGDHETQYF
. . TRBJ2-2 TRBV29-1 TGCAGCGTTGCACACAGACCTAACACCGGGGAGCTGTTTTTT CSVAHRPNTGELFF
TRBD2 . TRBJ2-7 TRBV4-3 TGCGCCAGCAGCCACTATCAGGGGACTAGCGGGAGGGCCGACGAGCAGTACTTC CASSHYQGTSGRADEQYF